These T cell receptor beta chains were read from a single sample in a study of Ad26.COV2.S vaccination and SARS-CoV-2 variants. Only in-frame clones appear in the TCRdb table, and some are missing; sequencing was by immunoSEQ multiplex PCR. Among 300,000 to 350,000 clones listed, less than 90% were seen once. Sequences were derived from peripheral blood, sampled in a trial of Ad26.COV2.S vaccine versus placebo. Receptors were obtained from a person aged 18-65 years who received the Ad26.COV2.S COVID-19 vaccine or a placebo. The CDR3 runs from the conserved cysteine through the conserved F or W. The order of the fields is CDR3 DNA, CDR3 protein, V gene, J gene, D gene, clone size. A D gene is named only where the DNA matches it firmly. A row's size may be missing; if present it is once, few, many or a size class.

CDR3 DNA: TGCGCCAGCAGCAGTGGACAGAATCAGCCCCAGCATTTT
CDR3 protein: CASSSGQNQPQHF
V gene: TRBV10-2
J gene: TRBJ1-5
D gene: NA
clone size: NA

CDR3 DNA: TGTGCCAGCAGACCCGAGACCCAGTACTTC
CDR3 protein: CASRPETQYF
V gene: TRBV6-5
J gene: TRBJ2-5
D gene: NA
clone size: NA

CDR3 DNA: TGTGCCACCAGTGACCCGGACGGAAAGGGGAATCAGCCCCAGCATTTT
CDR3 protein: CATSDPDGKGNQPQHF
V gene: TRBV24-1
J gene: TRBJ1-5
D gene: NA
clone size: few

CDR3 DNA: TGTGCCAGTAGTATAGATTCCAGGAGCTATGGCTACACCTTC
CDR3 protein: CASSIDSRSYGYTF
V gene: TRBV19
J gene: TRBJ1-2
D gene: NA
clone size: NA

CDR3 DNA: TGTGCCAGCAGTTTATCGCGGGACAACCCAATCCCTAACTATGGCTACACCTTC
CDR3 protein: CASSLSRDNPIPNYGYTF
V gene: TRBV27
J gene: TRBJ1-2
D gene: NA
clone size: NA

CDR3 DNA: TGTGCCAGCCGTTTCCAGATGAACACTGAAGCTTTCTTT
CDR3 protein: CASRFQMNTEAFF
V gene: TRBV6-6
J gene: TRBJ1-1
D gene: NA
clone size: NA

CDR3 DNA: TGCAGCGTTGGACAGGGGCAAGGGGGCTACACCTTC
CDR3 protein: CSVGQGQGGYTF
V gene: TRBV29-1
J gene: TRBJ1-2
D gene: TRBD1
clone size: NA

CDR3 DNA: TGTGCCAGCAGGGAGCCCCGCCTCCAGGCTACGCAGTATTTT
CDR3 protein: CASREPRLQATQYF
V gene: TRBV27
J gene: TRBJ2-3
D gene: NA
clone size: NA

CDR3 DNA: TGTGCCACCAGCCCGGCGGACAGGGTGAAGGAGCAGTTCTTC
CDR3 protein: CATSPADRVKEQFF
V gene: TRBV24-1
J gene: TRBJ2-1
D gene: TRBD1
clone size: NA

CDR3 DNA: TGTGCCAGCAGCAGCAGGGGAGCTAACTATGGCTACACCTTC
CDR3 protein: CASSSRGANYGYTF
V gene: TRBV28
J gene: TRBJ1-2
D gene: NA
clone size: NA

CDR3 DNA: TGTGCCAGCAGGGGTTTAACAGTGAACACTGAAGCTTTCTTT
CDR3 protein: CASRGLTVNTEAFF
V gene: TRBV2
J gene: TRBJ1-1
D gene: NA
clone size: NA

CDR3 DNA: TGCGCCAGCAGCCAACCCCCGGAAAACCTTGGCTACACCTTC
CDR3 protein: CASSQPPENLGYTF
V gene: TRBV4-3
J gene: TRBJ1-2
D gene: NA
clone size: NA

CDR3 DNA: TGTGCCAGCGGATTACGGTCGGTTAACACTGAAGCTTTCTTT
CDR3 protein: CASGLRSVNTEAFF
V gene: TRBV6-6
J gene: TRBJ1-1
D gene: NA
clone size: NA

CDR3 DNA: TGTGCCAGCAGTGGGCAGGCCGAAGACTATGGCTACACCTTC
CDR3 protein: CASSGQAEDYGYTF
V gene: TRBV7-9
J gene: TRBJ1-2
D gene: NA
clone size: few

CDR3 DNA: TGTGCCAGCAGCCTACGACAGCGGACAGATACGCAGTATTTT
CDR3 protein: CASSLRQRTDTQYF
V gene: TRBV4-2
J gene: TRBJ2-3
D gene: NA
clone size: NA

CDR3 DNA: TGTGCCAGCAGCCAAGGATGGACAGGGGGGAATGAAAAACTGTTTTTT
CDR3 protein: CASSQGWTGGNEKLFF
V gene: TRBV3-1/TRBV3-2
J gene: TRBJ1-4
D gene: TRBD1
clone size: NA

CDR3 DNA: TGCGCCAGCAGCTCACGGGGCAATTCCTACGAGCAGTACTTC
CDR3 protein: CASSSRGNSYEQYF
V gene: TRBV5-1
J gene: TRBJ2-7
D gene: NA
clone size: many

CDR3 DNA: TGTGCCAGCAGCCGCTTCAATCCGATCAGCTCCTACAATGAGCAGTTCTTC
CDR3 protein: CASSRFNPISSYNEQFF
V gene: TRBV5-6
J gene: TRBJ2-1
D gene: NA
clone size: NA

CDR3 DNA: TGCGCCAGCAGCCAAGGGGCAGTCGGGGCCAACGTCCTGACTTTC
CDR3 protein: CASSQGAVGANVLTF
V gene: TRBV5-1
J gene: TRBJ2-6
D gene: NA
clone size: NA

CDR3 DNA: TGTGCCAGCAGTTCGACTAGCGGGGGGACAGATACGCAGTATTTT
CDR3 protein: CASSSTSGGTDTQYF
V gene: TRBV6-8
J gene: TRBJ2-3
D gene: TRBD2
clone size: NA

CDR3 DNA: TGTGCCAGCTCACCACGCGGTGCGGGGTCGGAGACCCAGTACTTC
CDR3 protein: CASSPRGAGSETQYF
V gene: TRBV18
J gene: TRBJ2-5
D gene: NA
clone size: NA

CDR3 DNA: TGTGCCATCAGTGATTCGACTAGCGCAGATACGCAGTATTTT
CDR3 protein: CAISDSTSADTQYF
V gene: TRBV10-3
J gene: TRBJ2-3
D gene: TRBD2
clone size: NA

CDR3 DNA: TGTGCCAGCAGCTCCATACGAGAGGAATATAGCAATCAGCCCCAGCATTTT
CDR3 protein: CASSSIREEYSNQPQHF
V gene: TRBV5-6
J gene: TRBJ1-5
D gene: NA
clone size: NA